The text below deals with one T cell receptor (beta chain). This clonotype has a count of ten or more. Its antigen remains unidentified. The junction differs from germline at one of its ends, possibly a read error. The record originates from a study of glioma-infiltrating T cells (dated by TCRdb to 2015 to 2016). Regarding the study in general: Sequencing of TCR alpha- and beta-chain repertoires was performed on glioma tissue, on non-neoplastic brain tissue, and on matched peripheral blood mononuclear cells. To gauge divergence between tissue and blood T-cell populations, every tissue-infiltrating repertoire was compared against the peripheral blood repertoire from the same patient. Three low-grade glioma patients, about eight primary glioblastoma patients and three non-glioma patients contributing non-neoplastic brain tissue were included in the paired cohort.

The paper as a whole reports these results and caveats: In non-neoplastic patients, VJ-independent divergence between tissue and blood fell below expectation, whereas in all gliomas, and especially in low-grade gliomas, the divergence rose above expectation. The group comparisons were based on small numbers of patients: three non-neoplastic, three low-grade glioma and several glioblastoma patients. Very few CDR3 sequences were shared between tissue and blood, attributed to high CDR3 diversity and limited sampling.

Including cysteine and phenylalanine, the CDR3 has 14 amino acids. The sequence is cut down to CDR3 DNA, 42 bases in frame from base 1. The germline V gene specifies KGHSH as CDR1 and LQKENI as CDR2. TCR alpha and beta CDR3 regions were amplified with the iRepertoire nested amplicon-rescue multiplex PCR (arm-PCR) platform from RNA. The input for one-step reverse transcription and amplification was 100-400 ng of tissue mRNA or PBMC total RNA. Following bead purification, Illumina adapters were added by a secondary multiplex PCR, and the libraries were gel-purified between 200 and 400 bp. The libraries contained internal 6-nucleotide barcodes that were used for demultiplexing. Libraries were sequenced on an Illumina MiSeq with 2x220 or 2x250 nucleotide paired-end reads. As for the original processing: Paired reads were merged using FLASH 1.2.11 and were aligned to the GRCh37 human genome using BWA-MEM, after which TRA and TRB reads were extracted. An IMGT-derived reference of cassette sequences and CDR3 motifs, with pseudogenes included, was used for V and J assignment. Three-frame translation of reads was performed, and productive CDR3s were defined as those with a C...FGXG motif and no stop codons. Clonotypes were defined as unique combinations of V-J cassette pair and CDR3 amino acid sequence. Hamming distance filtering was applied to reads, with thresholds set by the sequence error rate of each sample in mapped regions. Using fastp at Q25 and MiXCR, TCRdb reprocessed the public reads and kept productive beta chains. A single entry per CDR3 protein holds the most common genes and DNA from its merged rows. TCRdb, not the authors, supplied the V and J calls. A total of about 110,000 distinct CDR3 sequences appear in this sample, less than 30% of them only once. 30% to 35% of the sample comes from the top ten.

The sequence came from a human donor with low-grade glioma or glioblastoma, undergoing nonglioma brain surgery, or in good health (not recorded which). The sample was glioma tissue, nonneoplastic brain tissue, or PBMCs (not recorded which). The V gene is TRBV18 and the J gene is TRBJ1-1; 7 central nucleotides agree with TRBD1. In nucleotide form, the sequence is TGTGCCAGCTCACCACCAGTTTCTATAGGACAGGCGCTTTTT. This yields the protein CASSPPVSIGQALF.